This T cell receptor (beta chain) appears in the sequencing data of a study of T cells after yellow fever vaccination (dated by TCRdb to about 2019). Study-level background: The SMART-Seq v4 Ultra Low Input RNA kit was used to prepare libraries from fractions with low cell numbers. Bulk TCR alpha and beta repertoires were sequenced longitudinally to track T-cell clones before and after primary and booster YFV17D yellow fever vaccination. Blood was drawn at multiple timepoints before and after primary and secondary immunization, with bulk PBMC replicates and cell subsets isolated. The cohort comprised two healthy male donors, one aged 18 to 29 and one aged 30 to 40 years. On the study overall, not on this receptor specifically: Only two donors were included in the study, so the extent to which the findings can be generalized is limited. A small fraction of clonotypes showed up in both the CD4 and CD8 compartments, probably as a result of convergent recombination. Most clones expanded after primary vaccination were re-detected after the booster (96% of CD4 and 88% of CD8), suggesting broad memory maintenance. Computational filtering was needed because FACS-sorted repertoires could contain abundant contaminating clonotypes from the bulk population. Compared with the primary T-cell response, the secondary T-cell response was weaker but faster, peaking on day 5 rather than day 15.

TCR cDNA was synthesized by 5'RACE template switching, through which a universal primer site and unique molecular identifiers were introduced. Priming of cDNA synthesis was performed from both the TCR alpha and TCR beta constant segments. Library amplification used two PCR steps, and the second PCR step added sample barcodes and sequencing adapters. Sequencing of libraries was done on Illumina HiSeq 2500 (2x100 bp) or NovaSeq (2x150 bp). The original pipeline was this. Reads were demultiplexed and collapsed into UMI consensus sequences with MIGEC, and V(D)J alignment was performed with MiXCR. Vaccine-responding clonotypes were defined with edgeR using replicate PBMC samples, requiring FDR below 0.01 and a log2 fold change above 5 up to day 15. Each bulk clonotype was labeled CD4 or CD8 based on which sequenced repertoire, CD4 or CD8, contained the clonotype at higher abundance. Starting from the raw public reads, TCRdb applied fastp trimming at Q25, assembled clones with MiXCR and retained in-frame beta chains. Rows are combined by CDR3 protein, so each entry shows the most common genes and DNA. What appears here as the V and J calls and clone size reflects TCRdb's work, not the paper's. The sample contains 310,000 or so distinct CDR3 sequences, around 6.8% of them found a single time. The ten largest make up over 15% of the sample.

The sample holds a few counts of this clonotype. Its cognate antigen has yet to be identified. No much larger clonotype is one base removed from it; base qualities were not supplied. In light of the paper, this sample's treatment or condition label describes: live attenuated yellow fever vaccine strain. At each blood-draw timepoint, two biological replicates of bulk PBMCs were collected. PBMCs were isolated from peripheral blood using a standard Ficoll-Paque protocol. TriZol was used to extract RNA from bulk PBMCs, from CD4 and CD8 fractions, and from dextramer-positive and dextramer-negative fractions. Deletion took 0 bases off V and 7 bases off J, with a span of 16 bases between the germline ends. Taken from cysteine to phenylalanine, the CDR3 has 17 residues. Solely the CDR3 DNA is kept, with 51 bases framed from the first base. The germline V gene (reference sequence) sets CDR1 to LNHNV and CDR2 to YYDKDF.

This sequence originates from a man in his late teens or twenties who received the YFV17D yellow fever vaccine. The chain uses TRBV15 and TRBJ1-6; TRBD1 might be the D gene, on 6 matching bases. The sequencing here drew on PBMCs, taken roughly 45 days after the first yellow fever vaccination. For the CDR3, the sequence is CATSREGQGLWNSPLHF. In nucleotides, the sequence is TGTGCCACCAGCAGAGAGGGGCAGGGGCTCTGGAATTCACCCCTCCACTTT.